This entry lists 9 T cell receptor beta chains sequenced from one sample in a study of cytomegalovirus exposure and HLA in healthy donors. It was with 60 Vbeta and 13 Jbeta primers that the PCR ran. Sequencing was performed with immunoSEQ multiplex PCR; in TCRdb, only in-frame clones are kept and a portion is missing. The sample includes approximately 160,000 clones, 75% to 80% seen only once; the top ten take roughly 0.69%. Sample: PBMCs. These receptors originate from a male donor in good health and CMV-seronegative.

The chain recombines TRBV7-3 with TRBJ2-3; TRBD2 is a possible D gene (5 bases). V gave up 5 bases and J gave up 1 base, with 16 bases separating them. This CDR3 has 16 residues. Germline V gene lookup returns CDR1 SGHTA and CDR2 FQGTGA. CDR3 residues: CASSDAGGWGTDTQYF. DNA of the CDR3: TGTGCCAGCAGCGACGCAGGCGGGTGGGGCACAGATACGCAGTATTTT.

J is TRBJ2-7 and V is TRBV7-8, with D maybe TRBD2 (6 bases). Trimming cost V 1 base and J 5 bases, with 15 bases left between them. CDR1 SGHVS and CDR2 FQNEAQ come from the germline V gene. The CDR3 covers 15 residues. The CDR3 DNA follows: TGTGCCAGCAGCTTAGGTCCGGGAGACGGCGACGAGCAGTACTTC. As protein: CASSLGPGDGDEQYF.

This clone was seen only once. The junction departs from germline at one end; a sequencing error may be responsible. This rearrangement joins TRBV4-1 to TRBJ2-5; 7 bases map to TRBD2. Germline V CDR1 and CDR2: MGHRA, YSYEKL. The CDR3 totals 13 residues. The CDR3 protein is CASSQDREGLPHF. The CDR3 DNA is TGCGCCAGCAGCCAAGATAGGGAGGGACTCCCCCACTTC.

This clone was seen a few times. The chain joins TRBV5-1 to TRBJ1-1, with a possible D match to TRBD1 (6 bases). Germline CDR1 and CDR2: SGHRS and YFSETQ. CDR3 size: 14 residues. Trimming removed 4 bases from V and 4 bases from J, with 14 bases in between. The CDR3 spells CASSLQGGGTEAFF. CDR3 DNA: TGCGCCAGCAGCCTACAGGGAGGGGGCACTGAAGCTTTCTTT.

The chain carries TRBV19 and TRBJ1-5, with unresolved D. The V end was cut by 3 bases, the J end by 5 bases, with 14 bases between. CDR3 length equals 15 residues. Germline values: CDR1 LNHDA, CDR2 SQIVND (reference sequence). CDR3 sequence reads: CASSMYPGLDQPQHF. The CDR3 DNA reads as TGTGCCAGTAGTATGTACCCGGGATTGGATCAGCCCCAGCATTTT.

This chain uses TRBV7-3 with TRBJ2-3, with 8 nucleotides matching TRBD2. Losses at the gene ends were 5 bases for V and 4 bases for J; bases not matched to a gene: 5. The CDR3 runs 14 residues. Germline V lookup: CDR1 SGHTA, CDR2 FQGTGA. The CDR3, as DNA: TGTGCCAGCAGCCCCGGGACTAGGGCAGATACGCAGTATTTT. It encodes CASSPGTRADTQYF.

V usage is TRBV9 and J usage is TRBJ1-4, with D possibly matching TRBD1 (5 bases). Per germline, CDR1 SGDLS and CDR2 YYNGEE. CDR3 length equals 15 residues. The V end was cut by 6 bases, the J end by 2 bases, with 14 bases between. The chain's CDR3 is CASNQDGGTNEKLFF. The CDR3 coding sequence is TGTGCCAGCAACCAGGACGGGGGGACTAATGAAAAACTGTTTTTT.

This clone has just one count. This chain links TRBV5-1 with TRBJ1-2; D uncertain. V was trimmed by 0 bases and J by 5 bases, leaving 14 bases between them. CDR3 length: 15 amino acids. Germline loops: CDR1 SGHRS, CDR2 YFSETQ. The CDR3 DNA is TGCGCCAGCAGCTTGGCTCTAGCACAAGGGTATGGCTACACCTTC. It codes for CASSLALAQGYGYTF.

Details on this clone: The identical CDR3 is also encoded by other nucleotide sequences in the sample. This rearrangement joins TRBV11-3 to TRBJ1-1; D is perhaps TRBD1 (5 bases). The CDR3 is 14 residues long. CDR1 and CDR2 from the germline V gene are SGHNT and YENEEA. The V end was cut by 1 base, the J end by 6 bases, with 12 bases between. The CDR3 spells CASSLGTGAPEAFF. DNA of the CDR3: TGTGCCAGCAGCTTAGGAACAGGCGCGCCTGAAGCTTTCTTT.